The present T cell receptor beta chain was sequenced within a study of neoadjuvant anti-PD-1 for oral cavity cancer. The CDR3 is 15 amino acids. Trimming left V 3 bases short and J 2 bases short, with 12 bases between. Germline CDR1 reads SGHVS; CDR2 reads FNYEAQ. Time point described: after neoadjuvant nivolumab, at surgical resection. The patients had HPV-negative, locally advanced oral cavity squamous cell carcinoma. PBMC libraries mostly used roughly 500 ng of input genomic DNA, with six replicates per sample. Measured with immunoSEQ multiplex PCR; TCRdb has only the in-frame clones, and not every one. This table holds about 9,600 clones, under 70% found once.

The chain employs TRBV7-6 and TRBJ2-3; a weak D match, TRBD2 (6 bases). The TCR was taken from a person between 35 and 79 years old with oral cavity squamous cell carcinoma. Specimen: PBMCs, collected after nivolumab (anti-PD-1) treatment. This CDR3 reads CASSFGGASTDTQYF. Here the CDR3 DNA reads TGTGCCAGCAGCTTTGGCGGGGCCTCCACAGATACGCAGTATTTT.